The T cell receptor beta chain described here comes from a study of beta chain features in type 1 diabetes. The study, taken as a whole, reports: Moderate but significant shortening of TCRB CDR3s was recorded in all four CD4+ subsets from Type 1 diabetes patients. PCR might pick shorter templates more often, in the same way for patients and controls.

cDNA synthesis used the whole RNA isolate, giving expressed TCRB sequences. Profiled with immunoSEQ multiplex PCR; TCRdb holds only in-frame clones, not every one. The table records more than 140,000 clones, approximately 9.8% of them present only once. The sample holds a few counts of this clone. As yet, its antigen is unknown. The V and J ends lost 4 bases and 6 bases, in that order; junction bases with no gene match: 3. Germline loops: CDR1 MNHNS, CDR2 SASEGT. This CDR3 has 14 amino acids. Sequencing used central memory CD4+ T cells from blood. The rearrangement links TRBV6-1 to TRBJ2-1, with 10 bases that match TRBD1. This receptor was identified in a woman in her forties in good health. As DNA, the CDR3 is TGTGCCAGCAGTGCACGGACAGGGGGCAATGAGCAGTTCTTC. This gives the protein CASSARTGGNEQFF.